The clone carrying this T cell receptor (beta chain) was picked up a small number of times. One entry per CDR3 protein, called by TCRdb with MiXCR from the RT-PCR reads. The top ten hold roughly 3.6% of the sample, which has approximately 720,000 distinct CDR3 sequences, over 12% seen once. This CDR3 comprises 13 residues. Germline loops: CDR1 DFQATT, CDR2 SNEGSKA (reference sequence). With 5 bases removed from V and 1 base from J, the gap between germline ends came to 11 bases. Sequenced material: memory CD4+ T cells from blood. The chain joins TRBV20-1 to TRBJ1-1, with D unresolved. The sequence was collected from a female donor in good health, serving as a healthy control. CDR3 in DNA: TGCAGTGCTTCACATGGCCCGAACACTGAAGCTTTCTTT. Encoded protein: CSASHGPNTEAFF.